The sequence of this TCR beta chain was determined in a study of blood T cell repertoires in COVID-19. Study background: COVID-19 samples, acute and convalescent, were from the United States, Italy and Spain. PBMCs, B-cell-depleted T cells, or T cells provided the cDNA or gDNA that made up the material.

Germline CDR1 and CDR2: LGHDT and YNNKEL (reference sequence). V was cut by 2 bases and J by 3 bases, with 18 bases left in between. This CDR3 is built from 17 residues. In the original processing: How many nucleated cells were present was estimated from reference gene primer amplification. TCRdb's copy holds only in-frame clones and misses some; the assay was immunoSEQ multiplex PCR. V and J calls and clone size come straight from that table; D and trimming were deduced from the DNA. The sample carries hundreds of thousands of clones, around 86% recorded once. Followed longitudinally, the Seattle patients had been enrolled during active infection.

The clonotype originates from a woman aged 50 to 65 with COVID-19, enrolled during active disease. The specimen was peripheral blood. This rearrangement joins TRBV3-1 (or the pseudogene TRBV3-2) to TRBJ2-3; D perhaps matches TRBD1 (7 bases). In DNA, the CDR3 is TGTGCCAGCAGCCAACTAAGGGGGGTCAGGGGGACAGATACGCAGTATTTT. Amino acids: CASSQLRGVRGTDTQYF.